Sequencing of this TCR beta chain was carried out in a study of CD8 T cells in ankylosing spondylitis. General study results and limits: Clones linked to the disease showed a CD8+ phenotype. They occurred at relatively low frequencies in peripheral blood. Characteristic, it appeared, of ankylosing spondylitis blood was a TCR beta motif of about eight highly homologous variants.

Preparation of TCR beta libraries was done by quantitative 5'-RACE with molecular barcodes. TCRdb called the 5' RACE reads again in MiXCR, with one record for every CDR3 protein. The data show around 39,000 distinct CDR3 sequences, with around 10% seen just once and 20% held by the top ten. CDR3 size: 14 residues. The germline V gene has CDR1 DFQATT and CDR2 SNEGSKA (reference sequence). V lost 0 bases, J lost 3 bases, and 12 bases lay in between. This clonotype was detected ten times or more. Its antigen is not known. This TCR came from a male donor with ankylosing spondylitis. The sample was synovial fluid, either unsorted or a sorted T cell fraction (not recorded which). The J gene is TRBJ2-7, the V gene TRBV20-1; D possibly corresponds to TRBD2 (5 bases). The CDR3 here is CSARDLEGNYEQYF. The CDR3 nucleotides are TGCAGTGCTAGAGATCTCGAGGGAAACTACGAGCAGTACTTC.